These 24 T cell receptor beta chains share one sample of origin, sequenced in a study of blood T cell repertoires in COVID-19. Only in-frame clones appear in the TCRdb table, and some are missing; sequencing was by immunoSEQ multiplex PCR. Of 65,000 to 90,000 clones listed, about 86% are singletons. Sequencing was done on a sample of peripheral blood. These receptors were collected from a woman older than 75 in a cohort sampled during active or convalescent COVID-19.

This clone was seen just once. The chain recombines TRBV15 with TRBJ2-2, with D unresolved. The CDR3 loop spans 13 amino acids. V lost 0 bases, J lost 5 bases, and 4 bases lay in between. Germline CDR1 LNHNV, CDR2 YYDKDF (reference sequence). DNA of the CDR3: TGTGCCACCAGCAGAGATCTAACCGGGGAGCTGTTTTTT. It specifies CATSRDLTGELFF.

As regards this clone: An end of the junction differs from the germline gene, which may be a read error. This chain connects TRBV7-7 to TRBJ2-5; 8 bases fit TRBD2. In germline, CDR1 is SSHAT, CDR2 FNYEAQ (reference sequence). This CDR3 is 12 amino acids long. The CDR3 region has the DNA TGTGCTAGCAGCGCGGGGGGAGAGACCCAGTACTTC. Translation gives CASSAGGETQYF.

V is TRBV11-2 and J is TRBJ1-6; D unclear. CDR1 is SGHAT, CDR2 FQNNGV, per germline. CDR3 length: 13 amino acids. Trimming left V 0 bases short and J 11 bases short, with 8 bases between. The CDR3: CASSLESGAPLHF. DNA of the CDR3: TGTGCCAGCAGCTTAGAGTCGGGTGCACCCCTCCACTTT.

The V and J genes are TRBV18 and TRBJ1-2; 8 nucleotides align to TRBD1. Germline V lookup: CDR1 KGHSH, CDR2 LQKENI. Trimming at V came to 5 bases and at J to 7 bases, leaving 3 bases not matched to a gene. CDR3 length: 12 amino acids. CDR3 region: CASSDRGRGYTF. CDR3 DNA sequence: TGTGCCAGCTCAGACAGGGGTCGTGGCTACACCTTC. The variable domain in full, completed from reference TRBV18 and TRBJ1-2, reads NAGVMQNPRHLVRRRGQEARLRCSPMKGHSHVYWYRQLPEEGLKFMVYLQKENIIDESGMPKERFSAEFPKEGPSILRIQQVVRGDSAAYFCASSDRGRGYTFGSGTRLTVV.

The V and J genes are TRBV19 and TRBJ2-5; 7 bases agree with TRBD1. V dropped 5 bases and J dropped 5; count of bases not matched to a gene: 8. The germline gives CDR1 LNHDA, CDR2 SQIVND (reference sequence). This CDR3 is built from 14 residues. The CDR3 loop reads CASSPRQGHETQYF. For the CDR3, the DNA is TGTGCCAGTAGTCCCAGACAGGGCCACGAGACCCAGTACTTC.

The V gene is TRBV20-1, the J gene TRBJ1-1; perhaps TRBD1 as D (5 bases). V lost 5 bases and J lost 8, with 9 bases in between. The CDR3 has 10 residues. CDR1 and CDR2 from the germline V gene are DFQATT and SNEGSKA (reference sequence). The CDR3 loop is CSAVWTEAFF. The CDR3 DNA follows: TGCAGTGCTGTATGGACAGAAGCTTTCTTT.

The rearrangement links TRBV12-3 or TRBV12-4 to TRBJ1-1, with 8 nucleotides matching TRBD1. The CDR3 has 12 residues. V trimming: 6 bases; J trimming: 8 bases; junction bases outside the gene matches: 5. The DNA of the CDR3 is TGTGCCAGCAGGCTGGGGACAGGCGAAGCTTTCTTT. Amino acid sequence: CASRLGTGEAFF.

The CDR3 spells CASSLSVGGSYEQYF. The CDR3 DNA reads as TGTGCCAGCAGTTTATCGGTTGGGGGCAGCTACGAGCAGTACTTC. The genes are TRBV28 and TRBJ2-7; possible D gene TRBD1, 6 bases. The CDR3 totals 15 residues. V shed 1 base and J shed 3 bases, with 13 bases lying between them. The germline gives CDR1 MDHEN, CDR2 SYDVKM.

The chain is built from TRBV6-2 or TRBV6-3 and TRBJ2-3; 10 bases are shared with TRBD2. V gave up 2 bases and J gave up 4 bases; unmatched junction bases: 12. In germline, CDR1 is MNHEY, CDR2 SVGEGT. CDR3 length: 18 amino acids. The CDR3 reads CASSYLRLSGRASDTQYF. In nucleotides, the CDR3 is TGTGCCAGCAGTTACCTCCGCCTAAGCGGGAGGGCGTCAGATACGCAGTATTTT.

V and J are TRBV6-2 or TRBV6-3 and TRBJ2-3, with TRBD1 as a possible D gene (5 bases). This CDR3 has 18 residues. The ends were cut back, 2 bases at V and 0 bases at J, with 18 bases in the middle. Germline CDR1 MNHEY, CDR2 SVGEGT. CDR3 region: CASSYPIWTSLSTDTQYF. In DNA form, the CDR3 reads TGTGCCAGCAGTTACCCTATCTGGACATCCTTAAGCACAGATACGCAGTATTTT.

The CDR3 sequence is CASSPYSNTEAFF. The CDR3 nucleotides read TGTGCCAGCAGTCCATACAGTAACACTGAAGCTTTCTTT. The V call is TRBV27, the J call TRBJ1-1; D gene ambiguous. Germline V gives CDR1 MNHEY, CDR2 SMNVEV (reference sequence). The CDR3 length is 13 residues. V lost 5 bases and J 2 bases, leaving 9 bases between the germline ends.

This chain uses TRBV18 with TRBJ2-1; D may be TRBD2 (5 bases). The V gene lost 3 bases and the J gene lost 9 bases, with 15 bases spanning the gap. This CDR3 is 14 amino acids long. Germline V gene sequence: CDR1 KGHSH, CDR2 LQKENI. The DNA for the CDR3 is TGTGCCAGCTCACCGAGCATTTCCGGAGGTGAGCAGTTCTTC. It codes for CASSPSISGGEQFF.

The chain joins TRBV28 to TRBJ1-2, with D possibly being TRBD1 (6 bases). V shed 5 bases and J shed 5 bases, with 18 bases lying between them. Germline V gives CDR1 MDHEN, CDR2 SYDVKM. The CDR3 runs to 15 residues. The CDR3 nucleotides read TGTGCCAGCAGTCCAGAAGGGGGGGGACTATATGGCTACACCTTC. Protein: CASSPEGGGLYGYTF.

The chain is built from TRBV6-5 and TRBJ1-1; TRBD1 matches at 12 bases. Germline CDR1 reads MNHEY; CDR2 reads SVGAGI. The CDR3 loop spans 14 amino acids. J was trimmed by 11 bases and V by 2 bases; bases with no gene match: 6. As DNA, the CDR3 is TGTGCCAGCAGTTACGCGGGACAGGGGGCCTCTGCTTTCTTT. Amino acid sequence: CASSYAGQGASAFF.

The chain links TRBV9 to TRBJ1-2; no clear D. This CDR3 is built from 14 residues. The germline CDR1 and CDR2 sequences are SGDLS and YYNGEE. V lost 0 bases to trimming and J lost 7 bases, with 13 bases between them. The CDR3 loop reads CASSVATRLGGYTF. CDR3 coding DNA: TGTGCCAGCAGCGTAGCTACCAGGTTAGGTGGCTACACCTTC.

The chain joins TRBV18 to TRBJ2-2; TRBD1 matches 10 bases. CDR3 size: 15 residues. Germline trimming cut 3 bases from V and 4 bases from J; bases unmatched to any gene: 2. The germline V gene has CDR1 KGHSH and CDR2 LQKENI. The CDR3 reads CASSPGTGATGELFF. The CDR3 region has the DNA TGTGCCAGCTCACCCGGGACAGGGGCCACCGGGGAGCTGTTTTTT.

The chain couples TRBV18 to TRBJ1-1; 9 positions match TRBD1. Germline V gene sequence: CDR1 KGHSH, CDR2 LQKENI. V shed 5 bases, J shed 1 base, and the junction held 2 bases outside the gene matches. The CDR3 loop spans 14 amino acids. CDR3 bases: TGTGCCAGCTCAACGGGACAGGGGAACACTGAAGCTTTCTTT. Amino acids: CASSTGQGNTEAFF.

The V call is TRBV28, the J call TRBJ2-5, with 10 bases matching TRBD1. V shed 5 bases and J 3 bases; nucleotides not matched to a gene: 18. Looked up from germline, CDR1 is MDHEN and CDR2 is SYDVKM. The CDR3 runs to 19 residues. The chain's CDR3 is CASSPLSLGQGPFKETQYF. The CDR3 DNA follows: TGTGCCAGCAGTCCGTTATCCTTGGGACAGGGGCCTTTTAAAGAGACCCAGTACTTC. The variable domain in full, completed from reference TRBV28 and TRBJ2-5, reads DVKVTQSSRYLVKRTGEKVFLECVQDMDHENMFWYRQDPGLGLRLIYFSYDVKMKEKGDIPEGYSVSREKKERFSLILESASTNQTSMYLCASSPLSLGQGPFKETQYFGPGTRLLVL.

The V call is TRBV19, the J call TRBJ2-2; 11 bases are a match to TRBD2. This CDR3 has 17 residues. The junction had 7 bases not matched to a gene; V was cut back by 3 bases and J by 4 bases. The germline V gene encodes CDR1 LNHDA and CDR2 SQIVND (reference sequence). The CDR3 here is CASSISGRALGTGELFF. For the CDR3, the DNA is TGTGCCAGTAGTATTAGCGGGAGGGCCCTCGGCACCGGGGAGCTGTTTTTT.

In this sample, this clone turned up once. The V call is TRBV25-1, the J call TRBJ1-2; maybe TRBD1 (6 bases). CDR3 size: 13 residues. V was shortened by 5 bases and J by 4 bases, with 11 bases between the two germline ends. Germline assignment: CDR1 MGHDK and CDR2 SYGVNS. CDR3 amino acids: CASSTGGLYGYTF. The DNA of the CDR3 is TGTGCCAGCAGTACGGGGGGCCTCTATGGCTACACCTTC.

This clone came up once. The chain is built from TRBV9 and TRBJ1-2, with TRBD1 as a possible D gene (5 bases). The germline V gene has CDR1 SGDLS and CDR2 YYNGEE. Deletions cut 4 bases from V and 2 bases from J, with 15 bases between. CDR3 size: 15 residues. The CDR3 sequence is CASSPLGGTNYGYTF. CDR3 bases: TGTGCCAGCAGCCCGCTGGGGGGGACGAACTATGGCTACACCTTC.

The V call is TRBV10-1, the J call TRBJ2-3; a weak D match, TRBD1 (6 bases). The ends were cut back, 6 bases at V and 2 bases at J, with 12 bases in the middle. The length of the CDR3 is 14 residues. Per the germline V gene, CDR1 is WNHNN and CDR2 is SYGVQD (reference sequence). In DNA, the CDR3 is TGCGCCAGCAGATCGGGACAAAACACAGATACGCAGTATTTT. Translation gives CASRSGQNTDTQYF.

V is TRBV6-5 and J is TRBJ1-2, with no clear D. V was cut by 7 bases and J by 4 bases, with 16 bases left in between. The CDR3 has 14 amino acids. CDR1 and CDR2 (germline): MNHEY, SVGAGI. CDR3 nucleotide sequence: TGTGCCAGCACCCGGGTAGAGGCTTCCTATGGCTACACCTTC. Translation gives CASTRVEASYGYTF.

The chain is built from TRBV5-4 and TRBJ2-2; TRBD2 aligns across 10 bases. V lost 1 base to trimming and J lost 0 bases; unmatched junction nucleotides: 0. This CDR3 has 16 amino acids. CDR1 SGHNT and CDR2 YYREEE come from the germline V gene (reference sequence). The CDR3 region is CASSLTSGTNTGELFF. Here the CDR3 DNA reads TGTGCCAGCAGCTTGACTAGCGGGACGAACACCGGGGAGCTGTTTTTT.